The entry that follows covers one T cell receptor (beta chain) sequence. The antigen is unknown. These data are taken from a study of cytomegalovirus exposure and HLA in healthy donors. Libraries were prepared by immunoSEQ multiplex PCR; TCRdb keeps only in-frame clonotypes and omits some of them. The sample has some 260,000 clones, 90% seen once. Germline loops: CDR1 SGHVS, CDR2 FQNEAQ. The CDR3 has 16 amino acids. V trimming: 2 bases; J trimming: 2 bases; junction bases outside the gene matches: 7. Study-level findings and limits: According to a later analysis, TCR clusters from the first cohort tended to co-occur in the 90 to 150 validation repertoires. In vitro data verified a few CMV-associated chains as specific for CMV antigens. Rare TCR sequences dominated, though some public TCRs recurred in many donors.

The chain combines TRBV7-8 with TRBJ2-3, with 7 bases lining up with TRBD1. The sequencing sample was made of PBMCs. This clonotype was sampled from a woman aged 25 to 39 in good health and CMV-seronegative. CDR3 sequence (DNA): TGTGCCAGCAGCTTACTCAAGACAGGGAACACAGATACGCAGTATTTT. Translated, it gives CASSLLKTGNTDTQYF.